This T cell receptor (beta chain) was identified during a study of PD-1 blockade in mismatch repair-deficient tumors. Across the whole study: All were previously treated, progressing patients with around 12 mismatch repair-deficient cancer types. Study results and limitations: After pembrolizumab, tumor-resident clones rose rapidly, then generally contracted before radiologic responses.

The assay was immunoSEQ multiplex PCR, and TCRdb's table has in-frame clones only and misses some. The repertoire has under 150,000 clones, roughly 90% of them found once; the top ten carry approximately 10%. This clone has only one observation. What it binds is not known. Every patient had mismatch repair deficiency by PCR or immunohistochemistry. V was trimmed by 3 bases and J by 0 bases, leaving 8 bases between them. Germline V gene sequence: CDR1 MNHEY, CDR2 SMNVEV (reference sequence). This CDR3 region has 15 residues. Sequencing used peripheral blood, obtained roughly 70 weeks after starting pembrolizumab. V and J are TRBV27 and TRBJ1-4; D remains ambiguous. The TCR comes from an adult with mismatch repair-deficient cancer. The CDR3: CASSFDATTNEKLFF. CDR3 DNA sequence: TGTGCCAGCAGTTTCGACGCGACAACTAATGAAAAACTGTTTTTT.